Listed below are T cell receptor beta chains from one sample, sequenced in a study of blood T cells in healthy people across ages. A single record per CDR3 protein comes from TCRdb applying MiXCR to the 5' RACE reads. The data hold roughly 1,800,000 distinct CDR3 sequences, with roughly 52% observed a single time. The sequenced material came from blood. The receptors come from a woman aged 40 to 50 in good health. CDR3s include the opening cysteine and the closing phenylalanine or tryptophan. Each record gives: V gene, D gene, clone size, J gene, CDR3 protein, CDR3 DNA. D genes are given only for firm matches. A row's size may be missing; if present it is once, few, many or a size class.

V gene: TRBV6-2/TRBV6-3
D gene: NA
clone size: NA
J gene: TRBJ1-1
CDR3 protein: CASSYGDTRNTEAFF
CDR3 DNA: TGTGCCAGCAGTTACGGTGACACCCGGAACACTGAAGCTTTCTTT

V gene: TRBV7-2
D gene: NA
clone size: NA
J gene: TRBJ2-6
CDR3 protein: CASSHPHSGANVLTF
CDR3 DNA: TGTGCCAGCAGCCACCCCCACTCTGGGGCCAACGTCCTGACTTTC

V gene: TRBV6-5
D gene: TRBD1
clone size: few
J gene: TRBJ2-5
CDR3 protein: CASSYSLLRGQGRQETQYF
CDR3 DNA: TGTGCCAGCAGTTACTCGTTGCTGAGAGGACAGGGCCGACAAGAGACCCAGTACTTC

V gene: TRBV28
D gene: NA
clone size: few
J gene: TRBJ2-5
CDR3 protein: CGHSRGETQYF
CDR3 DNA: TGTGGTCATTCCCGGGGGGAGACCCAGTACTTC

V gene: TRBV25-1
D gene: TRBD2
clone size: few
J gene: TRBJ2-4
CDR3 protein: CASSEFVGGRNIQYF
CDR3 DNA: TGTGCCAGCAGTGAATTTGTGGGGGGGAGAAACATTCAGTACTTC

V gene: TRBV2
D gene: TRBD1
clone size: once
J gene: TRBJ1-6
CDR3 protein: CASFRDRGGPLHF
CDR3 DNA: TGTGCCAGCTTCCGGGACAGGGGGGGACCCCTCCACTTT

V gene: TRBV10-1
D gene: NA
clone size: NA
J gene: TRBJ1-5
CDR3 protein: CARQGPANQPQHF
CDR3 DNA: TGCGCCAGACAGGGACCGGCCAATCAGCCCCAGCATTTT

V gene: TRBV7-2
D gene: NA
clone size: NA
J gene: TRBJ2-5
CDR3 protein: CASSPSLLVLGETQYF
CDR3 DNA: TGTGCCAGCAGCCCTTCGTTACTAGTTCTTGGGGAGACCCAGTACTTC

V gene: TRBV28
D gene: NA
clone size: NA
J gene: TRBJ2-7
CDR3 protein: CATNPQGYEQYF
CDR3 DNA: TGTGCCACCAACCCCCAGGGCTACGAGCAGTACTTC

V gene: TRBV27
D gene: TRBD1
clone size: NA
J gene: TRBJ2-7
CDR3 protein: CATIDRGRYEQYF
CDR3 DNA: TGTGCCACCATAGACAGGGGGCGGTACGAGCAGTACTTC

V gene: TRBV9
D gene: NA
clone size: NA
J gene: TRBJ2-1
CDR3 protein: CASSVGPAGEQFF
CDR3 DNA: TGTGCCAGCAGCGTAGGACCAGCGGGTGAGCAGTTCTTC

V gene: TRBV6-2/TRBV6-3
D gene: NA
clone size: NA
J gene: TRBJ2-3
CDR3 protein: CASSYAALRADTQYF
CDR3 DNA: TGTGCCAGCAGTTACGCTGCCCTTCGGGCAGATACGCAGTATTTT

V gene: TRBV6-8
D gene: NA
clone size: few
J gene: TRBJ2-4
CDR3 protein: CASSYPIQGGSGENIQYF
CDR3 DNA: TGTGCCAGCAGTTACCCGATTCAGGGAGGTAGCGGCGAAAACATTCAGTACTTC

V gene: TRBV11-1
D gene: TRBD1
clone size: NA
J gene: TRBJ2-7
CDR3 protein: CASSPWTGGAYEQYF
CDR3 DNA: TGTGCCAGCAGCCCATGGACAGGGGGCGCGTACGAGCAGTACTTC

V gene: TRBV29-1
D gene: NA
clone size: few
J gene: TRBJ2-7
CDR3 protein: CSVEARRDGSSYEQYF
CDR3 DNA: TGCAGCGTTGAAGCCCGCCGGGACGGGAGCTCCTACGAGCAGTACTTC

V gene: TRBV12-3/TRBV12-4
D gene: NA
clone size: NA
J gene: TRBJ1-6
CDR3 protein: CASSPNREISPLHF
CDR3 DNA: TGTGCCAGCAGTCCCAACAGGGAGATTTCACCCCTCCACTTT

V gene: TRBV5-1
D gene: TRBD2
clone size: NA
J gene: TRBJ2-7
CDR3 protein: CASSSLASQSSYEQYF
CDR3 DNA: TGCGCCAGCAGCTCACTAGCGTCACAGAGCTCCTACGAGCAGTACTTC

V gene: TRBV6-2/TRBV6-3
D gene: NA
clone size: few
J gene: TRBJ2-6
CDR3 protein: CASSYFGTSGSGANVLTF
CDR3 DNA: TGTGCCAGCAGTTATTTCGGGACCTCCGGATCTGGGGCCAACGTCCTGACTTTC

V gene: TRBV20-1
D gene: NA
clone size: NA
J gene: TRBJ2-4
CDR3 protein: CSARVVVENIQYF
CDR3 DNA: TGCAGTGCTAGAGTAGTTGTGGAAAACATTCAGTACTTC

V gene: TRBV27
D gene: NA
clone size: NA
J gene: TRBJ2-7
CDR3 protein: CASSLSGMTHEQYF
CDR3 DNA: TGTGCCAGCAGTTTATCGGGCATGACTCACGAGCAGTACTTC

V gene: TRBV5-1
D gene: NA
clone size: NA
J gene: TRBJ1-2
CDR3 protein: CASSLQGVTYGYTF
CDR3 DNA: TGCGCCAGCAGCTTGCAGGGTGTGACGTATGGCTACACCTTC

V gene: TRBV6-5
D gene: TRBD1
clone size: few
J gene: TRBJ2-7
CDR3 protein: CASRPDRAVGEQYF
CDR3 DNA: TGTGCCAGCAGACCCGACAGGGCAGTTGGCGAGCAGTACTTC

V gene: TRBV4-1
D gene: NA
clone size: NA
J gene: TRBJ2-2
CDR3 protein: CASSQDQSGPNTGELFF
CDR3 DNA: TGCGCCAGCAGCCAAGATCAGTCAGGGCCAAACACCGGGGAGCTGTTTTTT

V gene: TRBV20-1
D gene: NA
clone size: NA
J gene: TRBJ2-7
CDR3 protein: CSARDAVVDYEQYF
CDR3 DNA: TGCAGTGCTAGAGATGCAGTCGTTGATTACGAGCAGTACTTC

V gene: TRBV27
D gene: NA
clone size: NA
J gene: TRBJ2-6
CDR3 protein: CASKIHGSGANVLTF
CDR3 DNA: TGTGCCAGCAAGATTCATGGCTCTGGGGCCAACGTCCTGACTTTC

V gene: TRBV7-2
D gene: TRBD2
clone size: NA
J gene: TRBJ2-5
CDR3 protein: CASSLVRRASGGAVMRSQYF
CDR3 DNA: TGTGCCAGCAGCTTAGTCCGGAGAGCTAGCGGGGGGGCCGTCATGAGGTCCCAGTACTTC

V gene: TRBV14
D gene: TRBD1
clone size: NA
J gene: TRBJ2-1
CDR3 protein: CASSLLGQGYNEQFF
CDR3 DNA: TGTGCCAGCAGCCTCCTAGGACAGGGGTACAATGAGCAGTTCTTC

V gene: TRBV20-1
D gene: TRBD1
clone size: few
J gene: TRBJ2-5
CDR3 protein: CSARWTQGASRYF
CDR3 DNA: TGCAGTGCTAGATGGACCCAGGGGGCGTCTCGGTACTTC

V gene: TRBV20-1
D gene: TRBD1
clone size: few
J gene: TRBJ2-3
CDR3 protein: CSANLDRAFNTQYF
CDR3 DNA: TGCAGTGCTAACCTCGACAGGGCCTTTAATACGCAGTATTTT